Reported below is one T cell receptor (beta chain). These data belong to a study of T-cell reconstitution after alpha-beta-depleted transplantation in children. The TCRbeta library incorporated unique molecular identifiers. TCRdb re-analysed the PCR reads in MiXCR, keeping a single row per CDR3 protein. The sample contains some 80,000 distinct CDR3 sequences, roughly 20% of which appear only once. Here the sequenced sample was PBMCs, mostly from graft donor cells, taken 360 days after TCRalphabeta/CD19-depleted stem cell transplant. This clonotype was obtained from a male patient under 10 years old who had a stem cell transplant for acute lymphoblastic leukemia, so the T cells may come from the graft donor.

The CDR3: CASSQGTSGSETQYF. The CDR3 region has the DNA TGCGCCAGCAGCCAGGGAACTAGCGGGAGTGAGACCCAGTACTTC. The V and J genes are TRBV4-1 and TRBJ2-5; 11 nucleotides line up with TRBD2. The V segment lost 3 bases and the J segment 5 bases; nucleotides outside the gene matches: 5. CDR1 and CDR2 (germline): MGHRA, YSYEKL. The CDR3 extends over 15 amino acids.